The 22 T cell receptor beta chains below all came from one sample that was sequenced in a study of T cell responses to AZD1222 COVID-19 vaccine. The table came from immunoSEQ multiplex PCR; TCRdb's copy has only in-frame clones and leaves some out. The repertoire has some 100,000 clones, 91% of them found once; the top ten carry around 7%. Here the sequenced sample was peripheral blood, taken on day 0 of AZD1222 vaccination. Receptor source: an adult in good health.

V usage is TRBV19 and J usage is TRBJ1-1; 8 bases agree with TRBD1. CDR3 length equals 13 residues. Unmatched junction bases numbered 6, after V lost 0 bases and J lost 12 bases. Germline lookup yields CDR1 LNHDA and CDR2 SQIVND (reference sequence). The CDR3 protein is CASSIEAGGRTFF. Here the CDR3 DNA reads TGTGCCAGTAGTATAGAGGCAGGGGGCCGAACTTTCTTT.

CDR3 sequence reads: CATSDQQETQYF. The CDR3 DNA follows: TGTGCCACCAGTGATCAGCAAGAGACCCAGTACTTC. This rearrangement joins TRBV24-1 to TRBJ2-5, with unresolved D. The CDR3 consists of 12 residues. Germline loops: CDR1 KGHDR, CDR2 SFDVKD. V lost 3 bases to trimming and J lost 2 bases, with 3 bases between them.

This clone was recorded a few times. V gene TRBV4-1 combines with J gene TRBJ2-1, with 8 bases fitting TRBD2. Trimming took 4 bases from V and 8 from J; bases not matched to a gene: 16. In germline, CDR1 is MGHRA, CDR2 YSYEKL. This CDR3 has 17 residues. CDR3: CASSLQPGAGGRDEQFF. The CDR3 nucleotides are TGCGCCAGCAGCCTACAACCGGGGGCGGGAGGCCGGGATGAGCAGTTCTTC.

This sequence joins TRBV10-3 and TRBJ2-1, with 12 bases fitting TRBD2. V lost 7 bases to trimming and J lost 7 bases; unmatched junction nucleotides: 14. The germline CDR1 and CDR2 sequences are ENHRY and SYGVKD. The CDR3 runs 17 residues. In nucleotides, the CDR3 is TGTGCCATCAAAACGACCTCTAGCGGGGGGGCGTTGAATGAGCAGTTCTTC. Amino acids: CAIKTTSSGGALNEQFF.

The genes are TRBV7-8 and TRBJ1-2, with TRBD1 matching over 7 bases. Per germline, CDR1 SGHVS and CDR2 FQNEAQ. V trimming: 0 bases; J trimming: 3 bases; junction bases outside the gene matches: 1. The CDR3 spans 14 residues. In nucleotides, the CDR3 is TGTGCCAGCAGCTTAGCCGACAGGGACTATGGCTACACCTTC. Translation: CASSLADRDYGYTF.

This CDR3 is CASSLRDLGGAPYGYTF. The CDR3 DNA reads TGTGCCAGCAGCTTGAGGGACTTGGGAGGGGCCCCCTATGGCTACACCTTC. This chain uses TRBV5-6 with TRBJ1-2; perhaps TRBD1 as D (5 bases). CDR3 length: 17 amino acids. Per germline, CDR1 SGHDT and CDR2 YYEEEE. V was trimmed by 1 base and J by 4 bases, leaving 20 bases between them.

The rearrangement links TRBV4-2 to TRBJ1-4; no definite D call. There are 16 residues in the CDR3. Germline V CDR1 and CDR2: LGHNA, YNFKEQ. V lost 0 bases and J lost 8, with 16 bases in between. The CDR3 reads CASSQDEARRGEKLFF. The DNA of the CDR3 is TGTGCCAGCAGCCAAGATGAGGCGAGACGGGGAGAAAAACTGTTTTTT.

The chain has TRBV2 and TRBJ2-5, with D uncertain. CDR1 and CDR2 (germline): SNHLY, FYNNEI. This CDR3 is built from 13 residues. V dropped 1 base and J dropped 1 base, with 4 bases sitting between them. CDR3 in amino acids: CASSEDSQETQYF. Written as DNA, the CDR3 is TGTGCCAGCAGTGAAGACAGCCAAGAGACCCAGTACTTC.

Details on this clone: The same CDR3 can be traced to other DNA sequences in this sample. The rearrangement uses TRBV6-5 and TRBJ2-7; 10 nucleotides line up with TRBD1. The trim removed 5 bases at V and 2 bases at J, leaving 3 bases unmatched. CDR1 is MNHEY, CDR2 SVGAGI, per germline. This CDR3 is built from 14 residues. The CDR3 DNA reads as TGTGCCAGCAGTCGGGACAGGGGAGCCTACGAGCAGTACTTC. Its protein product is CASSRDRGAYEQYF.

The chain carries TRBV18 and TRBJ1-2, with D unclear. V was shortened by 3 bases and J by 0 bases, with 5 bases between the two germline ends. The CDR3 totals 13 residues. Germline-derived CDR1 and CDR2 are KGHSH and LQKENI. The CDR3 DNA reads TGTGCCAGCTCACCGGACGCTAACTATGGCTACACCTTC. Its protein is CASSPDANYGYTF.

This sequence joins TRBV14 and TRBJ2-3; the D is unclear. V dropped 4 bases and J dropped 4 bases, with 15 bases sitting between them. The CDR3 contains 15 residues. Germline V gene sequence: CDR1 SGHDN, CDR2 FVKESK. The CDR3 reads CASSLNLGVADTQYF. The DNA of the CDR3 is TGTGCCAGCAGCCTCAACCTTGGGGTCGCAGATACGCAGTATTTT.

The chain is built from TRBV6-5 and TRBJ1-2; no firm D call. The germline CDR1 and CDR2 sequences are MNHEY and SVGAGI. This CDR3 region has 13 residues. With 8 bases removed from V and 4 bases from J, the gap between germline ends came to 14 bases. The CDR3 DNA follows: TGTGCCAGCCTTAGCCAAGGTGGCTATGGCTACACCTTC. Amino acid sequence: CASLSQGGYGYTF.

The gene calls are TRBV6-5 and TRBJ1-1, with TRBD1 matching 9 bases. CDR1 and CDR2 (germline): MNHEY, SVGAGI. The J segment lost 7 bases and the V segment lost 4 bases, leaving 7 bases of the junction unmatched. The CDR3 has 14 amino acids. CDR3 sequence reads: CASSFTGGGDEAFF. The CDR3 DNA reads TGTGCCAGCAGTTTCACAGGGGGCGGGGATGAAGCTTTCTTT.

This clone was recorded once. This chain links TRBV30 with TRBJ2-5, with 9 bases identical to TRBD2. CDR1 GTSNPN and CDR2 SVGIG come from the germline V gene (reference sequence). This CDR3 is built from 14 residues. Germline trimming cut 1 base from V and 4 bases from J; bases unmatched to any gene: 4. CDR3 residues: CAWSDLAGLETQYF. The CDR3 DNA is TGTGCCTGGAGTGACCTAGCGGGGTTAGAGACCCAGTACTTC.

The gene calls are TRBV10-2 and TRBJ2-7, with D perhaps TRBD1 (8 bases). Deletions cut 11 bases from V and 3 bases from J, with 17 bases between. The germline CDR1 and CDR2 sequences are WSHSY and SAAADI. The CDR3 runs to 13 residues. CDR3 sequence: CAPQGGMVYEQYF. In DNA, the CDR3 is TGCGCCCCACAGGGGGGGATGGTCTACGAGCAGTACTTC.

The chain has TRBV10-3 and TRBJ2-7; 12 bases match TRBD2. J gave up 3 bases and V 2 bases, and 5 bases lay outside the gene matches. This CDR3 spans 16 amino acids. Germline-derived CDR1 and CDR2 are ENHRY and SYGVKD. In DNA form, the CDR3 reads TGTGCCATCAGTGAGCCCCAGACTAGCGGGAGCTACGAGCAGTACTTC. It encodes CAISEPQTSGSYEQYF.

This rearrangement joins TRBV5-6 to TRBJ2-7; 8 bases map to TRBD1. V lost 4 bases and J lost 2; bases outside the gene matches: 5. The germline CDR1 and CDR2 sequences are SGHDT and YYEEEE. This CDR3 contains 14 residues. The CDR3 loop is CASSPTTGAYEQYF. The CDR3 DNA follows: TGTGCCAGCAGCCCGACGACAGGGGCCTACGAGCAGTACTTC.

The rearrangement links TRBV7-9 to TRBJ1-2, with D perhaps TRBD1 (6 bases). The V gene lost 5 bases and the J gene lost 7 bases, with 14 bases spanning the gap. Germline V CDR1 and CDR2: SEHNR, FQNEAQ (reference sequence). The CDR3 is 13 residues long. This CDR3 reads CASSPDSASGYTF. The DNA for the CDR3 is TGTGCCAGCAGCCCGGACAGTGCCAGTGGCTACACCTTC.

The chain employs TRBV6-5 and TRBJ2-5; 7 bases are a match to TRBD1. This CDR3 has 13 residues. Trimming cost V 5 bases and J 7 bases; bases outside gene matches: 7. Germline V gene data show CDR1 as MNHEY and CDR2 as SVGAGI. Here the CDR3 DNA reads TGTGCCAGCAGTCCGGGACAGAGGGGGACCCAGTACTTC. The encoded protein is CASSPGQRGTQYF.

About this clone itself: Sequence at one end of the junction differs from germline and may be a read error. Here the CDR3 DNA reads TGTGCTAGCAGCCTAGGGACTAGCGGGGGGAATGAGCAGTTCTTC. Translating gives CASSLGTSGGNEQFF. This rearrangement joins TRBV7-7 to TRBJ2-1; 15 bases align to TRBD2. CDR1 SSHAT and CDR2 FNYEAQ come from the germline V gene (reference sequence). This CDR3 comprises 15 residues.

The CDR3 sequence: CASNPGQGTYGYTF. CDR3 DNA: TGTGCCAGTAACCCGGGACAGGGGACCTATGGCTACACCTTC. This chain uses TRBV19 with TRBJ1-2; 10 bases agree with TRBD1. The CDR3 contains 14 residues. Germline CDR1 LNHDA, CDR2 SQIVND (reference sequence). The V segment lost 7 bases and the J segment 4 bases; nucleotides outside the gene matches: 6.

This clone was counted once. The chain couples TRBV3-1 (or the pseudogene TRBV3-2) to TRBJ1-5; a weak D match, TRBD1 (5 bases). The V end was cut by 1 base, the J end by 6 bases, with 10 bases between. From germline, CDR1 is LGHDT and CDR2 YNNKEL (reference sequence). This CDR3 has 14 residues. CDR3 residues: CASSQARVGQPQHF. The CDR3 coding sequence is TGTGCCAGCAGCCAAGCCAGGGTGGGTCAGCCCCAGCATTTT.